The TCR beta chain under discussion was sequenced for a study of OX40 agonist ivuxolimab in advanced cancers. Looking at the study overall: Partial responses were achieved by three patients, of whom one had hepatocellular carcinoma and two had cutaneous melanoma. Study observations and caveats: Clonal expansion was seen in CD4+ and CD8+ blood T cells by week 6 at 0.1 to 3.0 mg/kg.

TCRdb keeps only in-frame clones here, not all; method: immunoSEQ multiplex PCR. The sample records around 31,000 clones, roughly nine tenths being singletons. V lost 1 base, J lost 5 bases, and 10 bases lay in between. Germline V lookup: CDR1 MNHNS, CDR2 SASEGT. This CDR3 has 14 residues. A note on this clone: Antigen specificity is unknown.

This clonotype was sampled from an adult with an advanced solid tumor such as melanoma, head and neck, liver or kidney cancer. This chain joins TRBV6-1 and TRBJ2-3; a weak D match, TRBD2 (5 bases). The specimen was CD4+ or CD8+ T cells sorted from blood, collected in a trial of the OX40 agonist ivuxolimab. The CDR3 DNA sequence: TGTGCCAGCAGTGAAGGACTGGGAGTAGATACGCAGTATTTT. This codes for CASSEGLGVDTQYF.